The clone carrying this T cell receptor beta chain appeared many times. Germline assignment: CDR1 SGHRS and CDR2 YFSETQ. With 4 bases removed from V and 1 base from J, the gap between germline ends came to 11 bases. CDR3 size: 15 residues. Quantitative 5'-RACE was performed with molecular barcodes, and it yielded the TCR beta libraries. TCRdb passed the 5' RACE reads through MiXCR, listing each CDR3 protein once. The table records 150,000 to 200,000 distinct CDR3 sequences, 15% to 20% of them present only once. This sample was taken from a study of CD8 T cells in ankylosing spondylitis. The specimen sequenced was blood, either unsorted or a sorted T cell fraction (not recorded which). This receptor was identified in a male donor with ankylosing spondylitis or in good health (not recorded which). This sequence joins TRBV5-1 and TRBJ2-2, with TRBD1 as a possible D gene (5 bases). The CDR3 here is CASSQNTGNTGELFF. The CDR3 bases are TGCGCCAGCAGCCAGAACACAGGGAACACCGGGGAGCTGTTTTTT.